These 23 T cell receptor beta chains originate from one sample sequenced in a study of T-cell memory formation after mild COVID-19. TCRdb re-called the 5' RACE reads with MiXCR, one entry per CDR3 protein. The table has 210,000 or so distinct CDR3 sequences, more than 25% seen once. Sample: PBMCs or a T cell subset sorted from them (not recorded which). The receptors shown here come from an adult woman who had mild COVID-19 (a few samples of this study predate the infection). Cell type and time point are not known.

This clonotype was detected a few times. V gene TRBV7-6 combines with J gene TRBJ2-3; D ambiguous. Germline CDR1 is SGHVS and CDR2 is FNYEAQ. The CDR3 runs to 14 residues. Trimming removed 1 base at V and 4 bases at J, with 9 bases between. In DNA, the CDR3 is TGTGCCAGCAGCTTAGGGATTGGAGCAGATACGCAGTATTTT. This gives the protein CASSLGIGADTQYF.

The V call is TRBV6-2 or TRBV6-3, the J call TRBJ2-7; 8 bases are shared with TRBD1. The CDR3 is made up of 13 amino acids. The J segment lost 3 bases and the V segment lost 6 bases, leaving 4 bases of the junction unmatched. Germline CDR1 and CDR2: MNHEY and SVGEGT. CDR3 coding DNA: TGTGCCAGCAGGGACAGGGTTTACTACGAGCAGTACTTC. Protein sequence: CASRDRVYYEQYF.

This clonotype was picked up a small number of times. The chain couples TRBV3-1 to TRBJ2-5; D unclear. CDR3 length: 12 amino acids. Germline values: CDR1 LGHDT, CDR2 YNNKEL (reference sequence). The V and J ends lost 0 bases and 8 bases respectively, with 7 bases between them. The CDR3 coding sequence is TGTGCCAGCAGCCAAGACGTCAGTACCCAGTACTTC. It yields the protein CASSQDVSTQYF.

This chain links TRBV5-1 with TRBJ2-3, with 9 bases aligning to TRBD1. The CDR3 length is 14 residues. After removal of 2 bases from V and 6 bases from J, the junction contained 4 bases not matched to a gene. CDR1 and CDR2 (germline): SGHRS, YFSETQ. CDR3 region: CASSFGQGFDTQYF. As DNA, the CDR3 is TGCGCCAGCAGCTTTGGACAGGGGTTCGATACGCAGTATTTT. The full variable domain, completed using reference TRBV5-1 and TRBJ2-3, is KAGVTQTPRYLIKTRGQQVTLSCSPISGHRSVSWYQQTPGQGLQFLFEYFSETQRNKGNFPGRFSGRQFSNSRSEMNVSTLELGDSALYLCASSFGQGFDTQYFGPGTRLTVL.

The chain carries TRBV5-1 and TRBJ2-1, with D maybe TRBD2 (6 bases). Deletions cut 4 bases from V and 3 bases from J, with 8 bases between. The length of the CDR3 is 13 residues. Per germline, CDR1 SGHRS and CDR2 YFSETQ. The CDR3 sequence: CASSRLGYNEQFF. The CDR3, as DNA: TGCGCCAGCAGCAGACTAGGCTACAATGAGCAGTTCTTC. The entire variable domain, with the rest obtained from reference TRBV5-1 and TRBJ2-1, is as follows: KAGVTQTPRYLIKTRGQQVTLSCSPISGHRSVSWYQQTPGQGLQFLFEYFSETQRNKGNFPGRFSGRQFSNSRSEMNVSTLELGDSALYLCASSRLGYNEQFFGPGTRLTVL.

The V call is TRBV7-3, the J call TRBJ2-3, with D perhaps matching TRBD1 (5 bases). V was trimmed by 5 bases and J by 2 bases, leaving 20 bases between them. The length of the CDR3 is 17 residues. Germline V gene data show CDR1 as SGHTA and CDR2 as FQGTGA. The CDR3 coding sequence is TGTGCCAGCAGCCTCCCGGCCGTCGACAGTCTCACAGATACGCAGTATTTT. It specifies CASSLPAVDSLTDTQYF.

The CDR3 region has the DNA TGTGCCAGTAGTACATTCGGGACTAGCGACCCCTACGAGCAGTACTTC. Amino acids: CASSTFGTSDPYEQYF. The J gene is TRBJ2-7, the V gene TRBV19; 10 bases map to TRBD2. The CDR3 is made up of 16 amino acids. CDR1 is LNHDA and CDR2 is SQIVND in the germline V gene (reference sequence). The V gene end was trimmed by 4 bases and the J gene end by 2 bases; junction bases not matched to a gene: 8.

J is TRBJ2-1 and V is TRBV2; 12 bases align to TRBD2. Germline V gene sequence: CDR1 SNHLY, CDR2 FYNNEI. The CDR3 totals 14 residues. J was trimmed by 6 bases and V by 8 bases; bases with no gene match: 5. This chain's CDR3 is CASSTSGGINEQFF. The CDR3 DNA is TGTGCCAGCTCGACTAGCGGGGGTATCAATGAGCAGTTCTTC.

J is TRBJ2-1 and V is TRBV5-5; the D gene is possibly TRBD1 (6 bases). CDR1 is SGHKS and CDR2 is YYEKEE in the germline V gene (reference sequence). This CDR3 contains 16 residues. V lost 1 base, J lost 4 bases, and 15 bases lay in between. The CDR3 DNA reads TGTGCCAGCAGCTTGTCGCGGACAGCAACATACAATGAGCAGTTCTTC. This encodes CASSLSRTATYNEQFF.

V gene TRBV4-1 combines with J gene TRBJ1-5; possible D gene TRBD1, 5 bases. Germline assignment: CDR1 MGHRA and CDR2 YSYEKL. The ends were cut back, 1 base at V and 2 bases at J, with 9 bases in the middle. The CDR3 is 15 amino acids. CDR3 residues: CASSQAGLGNQPQHF. The CDR3, as DNA: TGCGCCAGCAGCCAAGCGGGACTTGGCAATCAGCCCCAGCATTTT.

The chain employs TRBV7-9 and TRBJ2-1; the match to TRBD2 covers 11 bases. With 7 bases clipped from V and 3 bases from J, the junction kept 20 bases outside the gene matches. The germline V gene encodes CDR1 SEHNR and CDR2 FQNEAQ (reference sequence). The length of the CDR3 is 20 residues. The CDR3 coding sequence is TGTGCCAGCACCGTAGAGGGGCTGATACTAGCGGGGGAGCACTACAATGAGCAGTTCTTC. Protein sequence: CASTVEGLILAGEHYNEQFF.

The rearrangement joins TRBV7-2 to TRBJ2-7; TRBD2 aligns across 12 bases. Germline V CDR1 and CDR2: SGHTA, FQGNSA. V lost 3 bases, J lost 7 bases, and 4 bases stayed unmatched. CDR3 length: 14 amino acids. This chain's CDR3 is CASSLLAGGLEQYF. In DNA form, the CDR3 reads TGTGCCAGCAGCTTGCTAGCGGGAGGGCTAGAGCAGTACTTC.

This clonotype was counted between two and nine times. The rearrangement uses TRBV5-1 and TRBJ2-3; no clear D. The CDR3 length is 13 residues. The germline CDR1 and CDR2 sequences are SGHRS and YFSETQ. V shed 0 bases and J shed 2 bases, with 4 bases lying between them. The CDR3 spells CASSLVPTDTQYF. The CDR3 DNA reads as TGCGCCAGCAGCTTGGTCCCCACAGATACGCAGTATTTT.

The chain employs TRBV20-1 and TRBJ1-2; possibly TRBD1 for D (5 bases). Per germline, CDR1 DFQATT and CDR2 SNEGSKA (reference sequence). This CDR3 spans 11 amino acids. The CDR3 loop is CGAREGYGYTF. CDR3 in DNA: TGCGGGGCCCGCGAAGGGTATGGCTACACCTTC.

The chain employs TRBV11-2 and TRBJ1-1, with D possibly being TRBD1 (5 bases). Trimming cost V 1 base and J 5 bases, with 20 bases left between them. CDR3 size: 17 residues. Germline V gene data show CDR1 as SGHAT and CDR2 as FQNNGV. In DNA, the CDR3 is TGTGCCAGCAGCTTAGGTGTGCTAAGGGATGGGGGAACTGAAGCTTTCTTT. It is translated as CASSLGVLRDGGTEAFF. The entire variable domain, with the rest obtained from reference TRBV11-2 and TRBJ1-1, is as follows: EAGVAQSPRYKIIEKRQSVAFWCNPISGHATLYWYQQILGQGPKLLIQFQNNGVVDDSQLPKDRFSAERLKGVDSTLKIQPAKLEDSAVYLCASSLGVLRDGGTEAFFGQGTRLTVV.

In this sample, this clonotype turned up a few times. The rearrangement uses TRBV7-8 and TRBJ2-7; no firm D call. This CDR3 has 15 amino acids. Trimming pared 5 bases from V and 2 bases from J, leaving 16 bases between. Germline CDR1 and CDR2: SGHVS and FQNEAQ. The CDR3 bases are TGTGCCAGCAGCACATATAGTGCTCGGGCCTACGAGCAGTACTTC. This sequence encodes CASSTYSARAYEQYF. Combining the CDR3 with reference TRBV7-8 and TRBJ2-7 gives the whole variable domain GAGVSQSPRYKVAKRGQDVALRCDPISGHVSLFWYQQALGQGPEFLTYFQNEAQLDKSGLPSDRFFAERPEGSVSTLKIQRTQQEDSAVYLCASSTYSARAYEQYFGPGTRLTVT.

The chain combines TRBV7-9 with TRBJ2-7; tentative D call: TRBD2 (5 bases). Per germline, CDR1 SEHNR and CDR2 FQNEAQ (reference sequence). The CDR3 is made up of 15 amino acids. Trimming took 3 bases from V and 3 from J, leaving 15 bases between them. Here the CDR3 reads CASSFGADAFYEQYF. The CDR3 nucleotides read TGTGCCAGCAGCTTTGGAGCGGATGCATTCTACGAGCAGTACTTC.

A few counts support this clonotype. CDR3 sequence reads: CASSWGGTNTGELFF. CDR3 nucleotides: TGTGCCAGCAGTTGGGGAGGGACGAACACCGGGGAGCTGTTTTTT. The chain uses TRBV6-2 or TRBV6-3 and TRBJ2-2, with 7 positions matching TRBD2. V was pared by 4 bases and J by 0 bases, with 2 bases of the junction left unmatched. The CDR3 is made up of 15 amino acids. Germline values: CDR1 MNHEY, CDR2 SVGEGT.

The CDR3 here is CASSYTGGEMNTEAFF. In DNA form, the CDR3 reads TGTGCCAGCAGTTACACGGGGGGCGAAATGAACACTGAAGCTTTCTTT. V and J are TRBV6-5 and TRBJ1-1, with D tentatively TRBD1 (6 bases). CDR1 is MNHEY and CDR2 is SVGAGI in the germline V gene. CDR3 length: 16 residues. V lost 2 bases and J 0 bases, leaving 13 bases between the germline ends.

The V call is TRBV24-1, the J call TRBJ2-3; the D gene is possibly TRBD2 (5 bases). Germline assignment: CDR1 KGHDR and CDR2 SFDVKD. The CDR3 has 16 residues. Trimming left V 3 bases short and J 2 bases short, with 14 bases between. The CDR3 loop is CATSDPGSGLTDTQYF. CDR3 DNA sequence: TGTGCCACCAGTGATCCCGGGTCCGGACTCACAGATACGCAGTATTTT.

This sequence joins TRBV9 and TRBJ1-6; 7 bases agree with TRBD1. Per germline, CDR1 SGDLS and CDR2 YYNGEE. The CDR3 has 15 amino acids. V was pared by 1 base and J by 4 bases, with 2 bases of the junction left unmatched. The CDR3 coding sequence is TGTGCCAGCAGCGTACGGGACAGATATAATTCACCCCTCCACTTT. Translation gives CASSVRDRYNSPLHF. Supplemented by reference TRBV9 and TRBJ1-6, the full variable domain reads DSGVTQTPKHLITATGQRVTLRCSPRSGDLSVYWYQQSLDQGLQFLIQYYNGEERAKGNILERFSAQQFPDLHSELNLSSLELGDSALYFCASSVRDRYNSPLHFGNGTRLTVT.

The rearrangement joins TRBV10-3 to TRBJ2-5; no reliable D call. CDR3 length: 10 residues. The ends were cut back, 8 bases at V and 4 bases at J, with 5 bases in the middle. The V gene's germline CDR1 is ENHRY and CDR2 SYGVKD. CDR3 nucleotide sequence: TGTGCCATCGGGATAGAGACCCAGTACTTC. Translated, it gives CAIGIETQYF.

V and J are TRBV3-1 and TRBJ2-7; no firm D call. This CDR3 is built from 12 residues. Trimming shortened V by 6 bases and J by 7 bases, and 13 bases separated the two germline ends. Per germline, CDR1 LGHDT and CDR2 YNNKEL (reference sequence). CDR3 coding DNA: TGTGCCAGCAGTCTGGCCCGGCTTGAGCAGTACTTC. It is translated as CASSLARLEQYF.